This T cell receptor (beta chain) was retrieved from a study of blood T cell repertoires in COVID-19. Cohort assignment relied on participant-reported clinical history. The CDR3 is 15 amino acids. The V segment lost 6 bases and the J segment 7 bases; nucleotides outside the gene matches: 13. Germline V gene data show CDR1 as SNHLY and CDR2 as FYNNEI. Method: immunoSEQ multiplex PCR; TCRdb's copy keeps in-frame clones and lacks some. The sample holds roughly 330,000 clones, 85% to 90% seen once. The chain carries TRBV2 and TRBJ2-3; 7 bases match TRBD2. This receptor was identified in a woman aged 18-29 years who had recovered from COVID-19. The source material was PBMCs or T cells enriched from blood (not recorded which). This CDR3 is CASSWEGPTTHTQYF. Here the CDR3 DNA reads TGTGCCAGCAGCTGGGAGGGACCCACCACCCATACGCAGTATTTT.